This T cell receptor beta chain was identified during a study of T cells in women clearing cervical HPV infection. As for the study in general: Cases: HPV16-related CIN3 or worse on histology, 2 invasive cancers. With HLA typing for only a few women, HLA confounding remains possible. Study findings and constraints: It is unknown whether associations predate infection; no effector/memory or HPV-specific sorting.

Trimming took 5 bases from V and 0 from J; bases not matched to a gene: 3. The CDR3 totals 14 residues. In germline, CDR1 is MDHEN, CDR2 SYDVKM. Turning to this clone: Its antigen is undetermined. From the germline J gene comes the end of the CDR3, since the read stops 3 residues before it.

Sequencing used immunoSEQ multiplex PCR; TCRdb keeps in-frame clones, though not all of them. The sample's table shows some 41,000 clones. The specimen was blood buffy coat. This TCR derives from a woman between 18 and 70 years old with a cervical HPV16 infection that either progressed to CIN3+ or cleared (not recorded which). V is TRBV28 and J is TRBJ1-2; 7 bases line up with TRBD1. CDR3 amino acids: CASSVDRANYGYTF. The covered CDR3 bases are TGTGCCAGCAGTGTCGACAGGGCTAACTATGGC.